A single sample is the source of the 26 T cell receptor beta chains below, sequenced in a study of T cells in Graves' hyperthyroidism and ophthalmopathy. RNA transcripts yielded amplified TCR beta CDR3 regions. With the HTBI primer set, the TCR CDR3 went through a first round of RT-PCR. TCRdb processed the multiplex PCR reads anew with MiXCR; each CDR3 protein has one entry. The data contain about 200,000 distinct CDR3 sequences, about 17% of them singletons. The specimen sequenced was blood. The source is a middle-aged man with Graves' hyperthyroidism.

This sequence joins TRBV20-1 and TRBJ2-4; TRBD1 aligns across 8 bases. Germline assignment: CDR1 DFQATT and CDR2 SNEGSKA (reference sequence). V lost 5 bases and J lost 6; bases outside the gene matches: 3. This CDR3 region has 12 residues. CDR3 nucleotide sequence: TGCAGTGCTTTAGACAGGGGAAACATTCAGTACTTC. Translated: CSALDRGNIQYF.

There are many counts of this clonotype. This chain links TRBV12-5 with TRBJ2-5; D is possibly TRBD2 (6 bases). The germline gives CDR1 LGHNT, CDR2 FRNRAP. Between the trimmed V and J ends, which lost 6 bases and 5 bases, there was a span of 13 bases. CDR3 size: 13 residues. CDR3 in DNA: TGTGCTAGTGGAACCGGGGACTCGGAGACCCAGTACTTC. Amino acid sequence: CASGTGDSETQYF.

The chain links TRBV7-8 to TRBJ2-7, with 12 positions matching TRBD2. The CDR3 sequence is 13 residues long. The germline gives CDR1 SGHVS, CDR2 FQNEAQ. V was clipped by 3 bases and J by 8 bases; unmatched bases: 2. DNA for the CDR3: TGTGCCAGCAGCTTGCTAGCGGGAGGGCAGCAGTACTTC. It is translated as CASSLLAGGQQYF.

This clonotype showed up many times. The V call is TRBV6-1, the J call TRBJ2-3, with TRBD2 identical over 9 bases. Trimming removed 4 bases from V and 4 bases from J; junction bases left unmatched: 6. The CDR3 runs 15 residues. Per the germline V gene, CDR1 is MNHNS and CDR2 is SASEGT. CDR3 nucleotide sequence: TGTGCCAGCAGTGCCCGCGGCGGGGGGGCAGATACGCAGTATTTT. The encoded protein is CASSARGGGADTQYF.

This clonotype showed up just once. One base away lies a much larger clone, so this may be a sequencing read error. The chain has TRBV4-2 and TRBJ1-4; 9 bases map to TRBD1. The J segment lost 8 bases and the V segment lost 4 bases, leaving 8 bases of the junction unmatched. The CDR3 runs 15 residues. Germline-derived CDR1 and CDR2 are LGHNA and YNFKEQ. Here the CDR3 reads CASSPGDRVNEKLFF. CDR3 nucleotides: TGTGCCAGCAGCCCAGGGGACAGGGTAAACGAAAAACTGTTTTTT.

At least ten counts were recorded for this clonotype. This CDR3 reads CSAGLARDTDTQYF. The DNA for the CDR3 is TGCAGTGCTGGGTTGGCCAGGGACACAGATACGCAGTATTTT. The chain has TRBV20-1 and TRBJ2-3, with D tentatively TRBD1 (5 bases). Germline CDR1 and CDR2: DFQATT and SNEGSKA (reference sequence). The V end lost 5 bases, the J end lost 2 bases, and 14 bases lay between the germline ends. CDR3 length: 14 amino acids.

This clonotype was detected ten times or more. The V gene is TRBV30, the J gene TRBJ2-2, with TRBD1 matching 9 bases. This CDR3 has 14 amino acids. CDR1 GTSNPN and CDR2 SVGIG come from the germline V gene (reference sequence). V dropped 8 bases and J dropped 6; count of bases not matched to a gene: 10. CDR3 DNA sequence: TGTGCCGGGCGGGACAGGGAGTCGCCCGGGGAGCTGTTTTTT. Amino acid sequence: CAGRDRESPGELFF.

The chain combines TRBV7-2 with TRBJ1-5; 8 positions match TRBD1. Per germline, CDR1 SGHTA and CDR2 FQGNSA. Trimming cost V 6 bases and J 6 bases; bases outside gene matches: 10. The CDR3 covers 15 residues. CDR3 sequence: CASRPPGGEGQPQHF. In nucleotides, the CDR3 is TGTGCCAGCAGACCGCCAGGGGGCGAGGGTCAGCCCCAGCATTTT.

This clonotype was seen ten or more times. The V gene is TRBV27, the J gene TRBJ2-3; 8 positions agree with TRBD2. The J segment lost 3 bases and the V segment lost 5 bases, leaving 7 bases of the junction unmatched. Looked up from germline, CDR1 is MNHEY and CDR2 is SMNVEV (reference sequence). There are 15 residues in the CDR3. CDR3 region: CASSPLAGGTDTQYF. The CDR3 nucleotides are TGTGCCAGCAGTCCTCTGGCGGGGGGAACAGATACGCAGTATTTT.

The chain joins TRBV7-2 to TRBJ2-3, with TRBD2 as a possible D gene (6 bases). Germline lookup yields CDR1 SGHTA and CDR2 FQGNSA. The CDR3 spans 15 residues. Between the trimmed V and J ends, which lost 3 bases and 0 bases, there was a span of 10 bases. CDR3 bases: TGTGCCAGCAGCTTTAGGCGGGACAGCACAGATACGCAGTATTTT. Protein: CASSFRRDSTDTQYF.

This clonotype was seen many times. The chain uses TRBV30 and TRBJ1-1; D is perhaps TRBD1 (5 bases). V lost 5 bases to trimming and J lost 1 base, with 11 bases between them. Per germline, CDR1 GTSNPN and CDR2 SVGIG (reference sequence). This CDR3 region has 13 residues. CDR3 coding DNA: TGTGCCTGGGACCCTGGGACGAACACTGAAGCTTTCTTT. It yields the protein CAWDPGTNTEAFF.

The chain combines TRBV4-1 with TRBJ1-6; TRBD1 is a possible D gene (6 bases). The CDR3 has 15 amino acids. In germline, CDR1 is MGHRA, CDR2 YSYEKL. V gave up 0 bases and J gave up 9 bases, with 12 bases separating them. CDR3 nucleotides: TGCGCCAGCAGCCAAGATGGGACAACGAGTTCACCCCTCCACTTT. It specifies CASSQDGTTSSPLHF.

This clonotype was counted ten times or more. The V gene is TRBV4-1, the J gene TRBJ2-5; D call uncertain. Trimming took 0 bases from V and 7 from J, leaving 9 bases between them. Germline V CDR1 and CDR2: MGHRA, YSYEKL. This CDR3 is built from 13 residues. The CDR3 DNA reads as TGCGCCAGCAGCCAAGATATCTCAGGGACCCAGTACTTC. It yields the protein CASSQDISGTQYF.

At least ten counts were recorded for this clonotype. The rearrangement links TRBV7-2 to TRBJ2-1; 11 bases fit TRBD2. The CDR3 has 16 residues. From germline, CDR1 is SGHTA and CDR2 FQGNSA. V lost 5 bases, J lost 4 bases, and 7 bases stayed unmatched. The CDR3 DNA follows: TGTGCCAGCAGCCAAGGAACTAGCGGGGGTTACAATGAGCAGTTCTTC. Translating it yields CASSQGTSGGYNEQFF.

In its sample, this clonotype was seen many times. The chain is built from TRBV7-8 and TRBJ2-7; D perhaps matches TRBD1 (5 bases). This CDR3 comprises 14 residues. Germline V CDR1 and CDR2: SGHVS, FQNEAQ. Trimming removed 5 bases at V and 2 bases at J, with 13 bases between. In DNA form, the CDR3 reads TGTGCCAGCAGCCCGCCAGGGAACCCCTACGAGCAGTACTTC. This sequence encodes CASSPPGNPYEQYF.

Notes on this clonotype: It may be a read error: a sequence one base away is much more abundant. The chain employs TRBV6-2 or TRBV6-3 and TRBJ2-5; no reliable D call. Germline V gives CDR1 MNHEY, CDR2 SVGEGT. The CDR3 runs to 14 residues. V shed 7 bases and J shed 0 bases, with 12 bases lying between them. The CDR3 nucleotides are TGTGCCAGCATTGATGGCCAGTACCAAGAGACCCAGTACTTC. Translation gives CASIDGQYQETQYF.

This CDR3 is CASSPSTVRAFF. DNA for the CDR3: TGTGCCAGCAGCCCGAGTACCGTCCGAGCTTTCTTT. V usage is TRBV12-3 or TRBV12-4 and J usage is TRBJ1-1; D is unclear. V lost 6 bases and J 10 bases, leaving 15 bases between the germline ends. The CDR3 loop spans 12 amino acids.

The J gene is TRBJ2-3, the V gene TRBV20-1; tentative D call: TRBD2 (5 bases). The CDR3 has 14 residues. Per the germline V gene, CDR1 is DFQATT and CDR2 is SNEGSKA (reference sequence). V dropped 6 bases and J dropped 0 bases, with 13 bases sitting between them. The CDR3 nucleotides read TGCAGTGCCAAACCGGGAAGCAGCACAGATACGCAGTATTTT. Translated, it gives CSAKPGSSTDTQYF.

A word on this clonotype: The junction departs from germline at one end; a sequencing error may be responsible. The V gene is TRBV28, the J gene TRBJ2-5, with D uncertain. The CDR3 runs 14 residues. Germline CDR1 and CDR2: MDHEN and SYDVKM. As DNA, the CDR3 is TGTGCCAGCAGTTTACCAAATGGGTACGAGACCCAGCACTTC. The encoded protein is CASSLPNGYETQHF. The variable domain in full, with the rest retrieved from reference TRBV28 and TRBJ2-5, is DVKVTQSSRYLVKRTGEKVFLECVQDMDHENMFWYRQDPGLGLRLIYFSYDVKMKEKGDIPEGYSVSREKKERFSLILESASTNQTSMYLCASSLPNGYETQHFGPGTRLLVL.

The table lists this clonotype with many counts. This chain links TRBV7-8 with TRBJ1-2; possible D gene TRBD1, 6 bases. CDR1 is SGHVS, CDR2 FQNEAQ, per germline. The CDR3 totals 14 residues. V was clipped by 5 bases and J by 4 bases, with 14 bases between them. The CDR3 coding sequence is TGTGCCAGCAGCCTGGAACAGGGTCCCTATGGCTACACCTTC. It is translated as CASSLEQGPYGYTF.

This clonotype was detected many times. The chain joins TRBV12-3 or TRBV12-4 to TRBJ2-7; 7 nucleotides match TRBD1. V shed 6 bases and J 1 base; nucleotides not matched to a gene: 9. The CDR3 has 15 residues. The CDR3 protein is CASSSRGTASYEQYF. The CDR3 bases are TGTGCCAGCAGCTCCAGGGGGACGGCATCCTACGAGCAGTACTTC.

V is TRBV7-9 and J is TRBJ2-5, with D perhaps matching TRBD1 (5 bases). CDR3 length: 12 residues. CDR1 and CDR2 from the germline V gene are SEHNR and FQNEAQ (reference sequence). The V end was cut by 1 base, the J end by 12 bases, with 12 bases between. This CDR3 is CASSLGSRVEYF. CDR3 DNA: TGTGCCAGCAGCTTAGGATCCAGGGTAGAGTACTTC.

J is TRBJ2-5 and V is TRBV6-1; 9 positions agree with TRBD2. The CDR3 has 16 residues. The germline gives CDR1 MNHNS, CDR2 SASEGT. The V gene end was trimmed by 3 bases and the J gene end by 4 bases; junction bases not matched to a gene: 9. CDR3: CASSDNPLAGTETQYF. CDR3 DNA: TGTGCCAGCAGTGATAATCCGCTAGCGGGGACAGAGACCCAGTACTTC.

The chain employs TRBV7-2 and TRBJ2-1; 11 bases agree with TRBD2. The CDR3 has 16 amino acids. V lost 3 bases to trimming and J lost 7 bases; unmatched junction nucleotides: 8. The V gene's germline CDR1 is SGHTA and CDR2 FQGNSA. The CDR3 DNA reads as TGTGCCAGCAGCTTGCCCGTAGCGGGGGGGCAAAATGAGCAGTTCTTC. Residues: CASSLPVAGGQNEQFF.

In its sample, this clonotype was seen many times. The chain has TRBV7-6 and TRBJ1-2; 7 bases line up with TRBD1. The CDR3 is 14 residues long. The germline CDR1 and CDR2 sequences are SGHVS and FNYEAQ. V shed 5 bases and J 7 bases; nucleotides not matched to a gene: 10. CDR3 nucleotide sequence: TGTGCCAGCAGCCCGGGACAGATCGGGGGTGGCTACACCTTC. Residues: CASSPGQIGGGYTF. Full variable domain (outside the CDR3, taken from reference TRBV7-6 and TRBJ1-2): GAGVSQSPRYKVTKRGQDVALRCDPISGHVSLYWYRQALGQGPEFLTYFNYEAQQDKSGLPNDRFSAERPEGSISTLTIQRTEQRDSAMYRCASSPGQIGGGYTFGSGTRLTVV.

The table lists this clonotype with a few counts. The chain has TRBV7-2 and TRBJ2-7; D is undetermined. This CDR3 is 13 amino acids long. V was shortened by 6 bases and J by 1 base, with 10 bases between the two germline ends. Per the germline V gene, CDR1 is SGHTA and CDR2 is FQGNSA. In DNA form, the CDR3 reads TGTGCCAGCAGTGGGCATTTATCCTACGAGCAGTACTTC. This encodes CASSGHLSYEQYF.